This T cell receptor (beta chain) emerged from a study of blood T cell repertoires in COVID-19. Background on the study: Sample material is recorded as cDNA or gDNA derived from T cells, B-cell-depleted T cells, or PBMCs.

Original processing methods: Using reference gene primer amplification, nucleated cell counts were estimated. Some clones are missing from TCRdb's copy, which holds only in-frame ones; the method was immunoSEQ multiplex PCR. That table supplies the V and J calls and clone size; D and trimming were determined from the DNA. Of 200,000 or so clones detected, over 75% appear once; the ten largest clones hold approximately 6.1%. CDR1 and CDR2 (germline): MNHEY, SVGAGI. The length of the CDR3 is 14 residues. The V end lost 6 bases, the J end lost 4 bases, and 15 bases lay between the germline ends. Sequencing used peripheral blood. V and J are TRBV6-5 and TRBJ2-5, with D perhaps TRBD2 (8 bases). The TCR comes from a man older than 75 with acute or convalescent COVID-19. DNA of the CDR3: TGTGCCAGCAGGAAGGGGGCGGGGGGAGAGACCCAGTACTTC. It yields the protein CASRKGAGGETQYF.